This T cell receptor (beta chain) was observed in a study of somatic mutations in cytotoxic T cells in rheumatoid arthritis. Study information: Patients gave 30 ml EDTA peripheral blood immediately after diagnosis, prior to starting treatment. Several of the V beta antibody-stained T-cell populations were flow-sorted at nearly 100% purity; V beta1+ cells were among them and were sequenced for TCRB. Findings and limits, study-wide: Antigens recognized by the expanded CD8+ clones were unknown. Over 20% of CD8+ cells belonged to the largest CD8+ clone in about an eighth of the roughly 65 patients.

Remarks on this clone: Its antigen is still unknown.

Clones were read by immunoSEQ multiplex PCR, and TCRdb kept only the in-frame ones, dropping some. The sample lists roughly 20,000 clones, roughly 80% occurring once. The CDR3 spans 14 residues. CDR1 is MGHRA and CDR2 is YSYEKL in the germline V gene. The J segment lost 9 bases and the V segment lost 3 bases, leaving 8 bases of the junction unmatched. J is TRBJ1-5 and V is TRBV4-1; TRBD1 matches at 7 bases. Material: CD8+ T cells sorted from blood. This receptor was identified in an adult with rheumatoid arthritis. The CDR3: CASSHETGERPQHF. In DNA, the CDR3 is TGCGCCAGCAGCCATGAAACAGGGGAGAGGCCCCAGCATTTT.